Listed below are T cell receptor beta chains from one sample, sequenced in a study of T cell responses to AZD1222 COVID-19 vaccine. Measured with immunoSEQ multiplex PCR; TCRdb has only the in-frame clones, and not every one. The sample lists 150,000 to 180,000 clones; around 90% were seen once. The specimen comprised peripheral blood, sampled on day 0 of AZD1222 vaccination. The source of these receptors is an adult in good health. Both conserved end residues are part of each CDR3. Each record gives: CDR3 protein, CDR3 DNA, CDR3 length, J gene, clone size, D gene, V gene. A D gene is named only where the DNA matches it firmly. Size is omitted from some rows. Given values are once, few, many or a class for expanded clones.

CDR3 protein: CASSRQGTGNYGYTF
CDR3 DNA: TGTGCCAGCAGCAGACAGGGAACGGGTAACTATGGCTACACCTTC
CDR3 length: 15
J gene: TRBJ1-2
clone size: once
D gene: TRBD1
V gene: TRBV7-9

CDR3 protein: CASSIGVSGETQYF
CDR3 DNA: TGTGCCAGTAGTATCGGCGTCTCAGGAGAGACCCAGTACTTC
CDR3 length: 14
J gene: TRBJ2-5
clone size: .
D gene: .
V gene: TRBV19

CDR3 protein: CASSPRTGRGGANVLTF
CDR3 DNA: TGTGCCAGCAGTCCCCGGACAGGCCGAGGGGGGGCCAACGTCCTGACTTTC
CDR3 length: 17
J gene: TRBJ2-6
clone size: .
D gene: TRBD1
V gene: TRBV2

CDR3 protein: CATSRGLGSNSPLHF
CDR3 DNA: TGTGCCACTAGCCGGGGTTTAGGGTCAAATTCACCCCTCCACTTT
CDR3 length: 15
J gene: TRBJ1-6
clone size: .
D gene: .
V gene: TRBV15

CDR3 protein: CASSLGTGGLGAFF
CDR3 DNA: TGTGCCAGCAGCTTGGGGACAGGGGGCCTAGGGGCTTTCTTT
CDR3 length: 14
J gene: TRBJ1-1
clone size: .
D gene: TRBD1
V gene: TRBV11-2

CDR3 protein: CASSRETGDEAPLHF
CDR3 DNA: TGCGCCAGCAGCCGAGAGACAGGGGATGAGGCACCCCTCCACTTT
CDR3 length: 15
J gene: TRBJ1-6
clone size: .
D gene: TRBD1
V gene: TRBV4-3

CDR3 protein: CASGMDPGGYTF
CDR3 DNA: TGTGCCAGCGGAATGGATCCGGGGGGCTACACCTTC
CDR3 length: 12
J gene: TRBJ1-2
clone size: .
D gene: .
V gene: TRBV7-9

CDR3 protein: CASNPGVNQPQHF
CDR3 DNA: TGTGCCAGCAATCCAGGGGTCAATCAGCCCCAGCATTTT
CDR3 length: 13
J gene: TRBJ1-5
clone size: medium-sized
D gene: .
V gene: TRBV6-6

CDR3 protein: CASQQAGGHEQYF
CDR3 DNA: TGCGCCAGCCAACAAGCCGGGGGTCACGAGCAGTACTTC
CDR3 length: 13
J gene: TRBJ2-7
clone size: few
D gene: .
V gene: TRBV4-1

CDR3 protein: CASKLQAYNSPLHF
CDR3 DNA: TGTGCCAGCAAATTACAGGCCTATAATTCACCCCTCCACTTT
CDR3 length: 14
J gene: TRBJ1-6
clone size: .
D gene: .
V gene: TRBV2

CDR3 protein: CASSRDSLGGYTF
CDR3 DNA: TGTGCCAGTAGTCGCGACTCCCTGGGTGGCTACACCTTC
CDR3 length: 13
J gene: TRBJ1-2
clone size: .
D gene: .
V gene: TRBV19

CDR3 protein: CASSRDRGSEQYF
CDR3 DNA: TGTGCCAGCAGCCGGGACAGGGGGAGTGAGCAGTACTTC
CDR3 length: 13
J gene: TRBJ2-7
clone size: .
D gene: TRBD1
V gene: TRBV6-4

CDR3 protein: CSVGDRIDYGYTF
CDR3 DNA: TGCAGCGTTGGAGACAGGATTGACTATGGCTACACCTTC
CDR3 length: 13
J gene: TRBJ1-2
clone size: .
D gene: .
V gene: TRBV29-1

CDR3 protein: CASSFGGASEQFF
CDR3 DNA: TGTGCCAGCAGTTTCGGGGGGGCAAGTGAGCAGTTCTTC
CDR3 length: 13
J gene: TRBJ2-1
clone size: .
D gene: TRBD2
V gene: TRBV6-5

CDR3 protein: CASSPLISRGGEKDTQYF
CDR3 DNA: TGTGCCAGCTCACCATTGATCTCTCGCGGGGGGGAAAAAGATACGCAGTATTTT
CDR3 length: 18
J gene: TRBJ2-3
clone size: .
D gene: TRBD2
V gene: TRBV18

CDR3 protein: CASTKELAQYF
CDR3 DNA: TGTGCCAGCACCAAGGAGCTGGCCCAGTACTTC
CDR3 length: 11
J gene: TRBJ2-5
clone size: .
D gene: .
V gene: TRBV2

CDR3 protein: CASSPLLAGGYNEQFF
CDR3 DNA: TGTGCCAGCTCACCGCTGCTAGCGGGGGGTTACAATGAGCAGTTCTTC
CDR3 length: 16
J gene: TRBJ2-1
clone size: .
D gene: TRBD2
V gene: TRBV18

CDR3 protein: CASSSTVWGTGFDADTQYF
CDR3 DNA: TGTGCCAGCAGTTCCACAGTCTGGGGGACAGGGTTCGATGCAGATACGCAGTATTTT
CDR3 length: 19
J gene: TRBJ2-3
clone size: .
D gene: TRBD1
V gene: TRBV6-2/TRBV6-3

CDR3 protein: CASSVGAGPGNTIYF
CDR3 DNA: TGTGCCAGCAGCGTAGGGGCTGGTCCTGGAAACACCATATATTTT
CDR3 length: 15
J gene: TRBJ1-3
clone size: .
D gene: .
V gene: TRBV9

CDR3 protein: CASSSGLAGGEQYF
CDR3 DNA: TGTGCCAGCAGCTCGGGACTAGCGGGGGGCGAGCAGTACTTC
CDR3 length: 14
J gene: TRBJ2-7
clone size: .
D gene: TRBD2
V gene: TRBV6-5

CDR3 protein: CAISGGVGQPQHF
CDR3 DNA: TGTGCCATCAGTGGGGGCGTAGGTCAGCCCCAGCATTTT
CDR3 length: 13
J gene: TRBJ1-5
clone size: .
D gene: .
V gene: TRBV10-3

CDR3 protein: CSVLLGPEAFF
CDR3 DNA: TGCAGCGTCCTTTTGGGGCCTGAAGCTTTCTTT
CDR3 length: 11
J gene: TRBJ1-1
clone size: .
D gene: .
V gene: TRBV29-1

CDR3 protein: CASSLVSNGELFF
CDR3 DNA: TGTGCCAGCAGCTTAGTATCCAACGGGGAGCTGTTTTTT
CDR3 length: 13
J gene: TRBJ2-2
clone size: .
D gene: .
V gene: TRBV7-2

CDR3 protein: CASSPPRGSTDTQYF
CDR3 DNA: TGTGCCAGCAGTCCTCCGCGGGGTAGCACAGATACGCAGTATTTT
CDR3 length: 15
J gene: TRBJ2-3
clone size: .
D gene: .
V gene: TRBV28

CDR3 protein: CASSLMTVGMGYTF
CDR3 DNA: TGTGCCAGCAGTTTGATGACAGTCGGTATGGGCTACACCTTC
CDR3 length: 14
J gene: TRBJ1-2
clone size: few
D gene: .
V gene: TRBV28

CDR3 protein: CASSPNQRLTDTQYF
CDR3 DNA: TGTGCCAGCTCACCGAACCAGCGGTTGACGGATACGCAGTATTTT
CDR3 length: 15
J gene: TRBJ2-3
clone size: once
D gene: .
V gene: TRBV18